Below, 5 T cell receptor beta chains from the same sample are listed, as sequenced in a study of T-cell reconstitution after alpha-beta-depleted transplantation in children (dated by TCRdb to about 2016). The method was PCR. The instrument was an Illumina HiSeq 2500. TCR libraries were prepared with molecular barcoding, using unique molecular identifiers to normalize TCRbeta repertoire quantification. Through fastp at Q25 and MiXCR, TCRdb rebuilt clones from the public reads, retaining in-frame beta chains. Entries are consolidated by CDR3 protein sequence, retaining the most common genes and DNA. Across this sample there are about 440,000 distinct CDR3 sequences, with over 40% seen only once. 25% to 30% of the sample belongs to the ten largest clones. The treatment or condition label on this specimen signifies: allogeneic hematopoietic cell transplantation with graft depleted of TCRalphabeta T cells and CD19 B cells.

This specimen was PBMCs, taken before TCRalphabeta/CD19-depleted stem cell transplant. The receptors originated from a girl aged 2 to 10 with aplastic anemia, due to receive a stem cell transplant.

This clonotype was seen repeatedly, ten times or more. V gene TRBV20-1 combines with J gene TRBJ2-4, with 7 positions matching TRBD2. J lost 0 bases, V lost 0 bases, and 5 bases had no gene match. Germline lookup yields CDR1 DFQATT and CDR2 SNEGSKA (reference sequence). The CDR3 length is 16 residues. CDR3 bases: TGCAGTGCTAGAGATCTTCTAGCGGTAGCCAAAAACATTCAGTACTTC. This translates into CSARDLLAVAKNIQYF.

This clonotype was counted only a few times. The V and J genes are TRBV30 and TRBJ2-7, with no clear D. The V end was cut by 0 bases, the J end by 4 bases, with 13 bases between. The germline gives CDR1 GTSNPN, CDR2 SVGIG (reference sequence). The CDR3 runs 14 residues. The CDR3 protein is CAWSVNTVAYEQYF. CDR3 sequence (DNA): TGTGCCTGGAGTGTAAACACCGTCGCTTACGAGCAGTACTTC.

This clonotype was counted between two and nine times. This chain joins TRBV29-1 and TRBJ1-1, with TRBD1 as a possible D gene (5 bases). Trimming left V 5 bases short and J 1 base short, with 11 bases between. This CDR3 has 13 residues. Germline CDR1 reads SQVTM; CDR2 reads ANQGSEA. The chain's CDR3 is CSVLTVTNTEAFF. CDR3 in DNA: TGCAGCGTTCTGACAGTGACGAACACTGAAGCTTTCTTT.

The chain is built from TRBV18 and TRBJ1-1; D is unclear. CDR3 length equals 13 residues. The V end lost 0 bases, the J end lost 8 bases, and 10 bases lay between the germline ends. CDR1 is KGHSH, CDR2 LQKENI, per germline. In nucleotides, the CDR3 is TGTGCCAGCTCACCACCGAACCTAGGAGAAGCTTTCTTT. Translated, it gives CASSPPNLGEAFF.

Here the CDR3 DNA reads TGCAGTGCTCTCCCCACGACAGGGTCCTACAATGAGCAGTTCTTC. The encoded protein is CSALPTTGSYNEQFF. The chain recombines TRBV20-1 with TRBJ2-1; TRBD1 matches 7 bases. V trimming: 5 bases; J trimming: 1 base; junction bases outside the gene matches: 8. This CDR3 is 15 amino acids long. Germline loops: CDR1 DFQATT, CDR2 SNEGSKA (reference sequence).